This entry lists 23 T cell receptor beta chains sequenced from one sample in a study of follicular helper T cells after annual influenza vaccination. Time point: 2015-2016 season, 7 days after influenza vaccination. Clones were sequenced by immunoSEQ multiplex PCR, and TCRdb holds only the in-frame ones, with some missing. The repertoire holds approximately 8,500 clones, with 75% to 90% as singletons. Sequencing used CXCR5+ CD38- circulating T follicular helper cells from blood, obtained 7 days after influenza vaccination. The subset denotes: circulating Tfh, non-naive CD4+CXCR5+PD-1+ (ICOS+CD38+ or ICOS-CD38-). These receptors all stem from an adult who received the influenza vaccine.

V is TRBV11-2 and J is TRBJ1-2; no firm D call. V gave up 1 base and J gave up 5 bases, with 11 bases separating them. CDR3 length: 14 amino acids. The V gene's germline CDR1 is SGHAT and CDR2 FQNNGV. DNA for the CDR3: TGTGCCAGCAGCTTAGGGGCTGTTCAATATGGCTACACCTTC. This sequence encodes CASSLGAVQYGYTF. Full variable domain (outside the CDR3, taken from reference TRBV11-2 and TRBJ1-2): EAGVAQSPRYKIIEKRQSVAFWCNPISGHATLYWYQQILGQGPKLLIQFQNNGVVDDSQLPKDRFSAERLKGVDSTLKIQPAKLEDSAVYLCASSLGAVQYGYTFGSGTRLTVV.

The CDR3 loop reads CASSLGVWEETQYF. CDR3 nucleotides: TGTGCCAGCAGCTTAGGGGTCTGGGAAGAGACCCAGTACTTC. The chain is built from TRBV7-8 and TRBJ2-5; unclear D gene. V gave up 1 base and J gave up 3 bases, with 9 bases separating them. Germline values: CDR1 SGHVS, CDR2 FQNEAQ. This CDR3 has 14 residues.

J is TRBJ2-5 and V is TRBV15; TRBD1 might be the D (5 bases). CDR1 LNHNV and CDR2 YYDKDF come from the germline V gene (reference sequence). The CDR3 has 14 residues. Deletions cut 0 bases from V and 2 bases from J, with 7 bases between. CDR3 loop: CATSRDRVQETQYF. The CDR3 bases are TGTGCCACCAGCAGAGACAGGGTACAAGAGACCCAGTACTTC.

The chain combines TRBV7-3 with TRBJ2-1; 13 bases agree with TRBD2. This CDR3 comprises 15 residues. V lost 4 bases to trimming and J lost 7 bases; unmatched junction nucleotides: 4. Germline V gene lookup returns CDR1 SGHTA and CDR2 FQGTGA. DNA of the CDR3: TGTGCCAGCAGCTCACTAGCGGGGGGGAATAATGAGCAGTTCTTC. It codes for CASSSLAGGNNEQFF.

The rearrangement uses TRBV7-3 and TRBJ2-7; D possibly corresponds to TRBD2 (6 bases). V was clipped by 2 bases and J by 6 bases, with 11 bases between them. Germline values: CDR1 SGHTA, CDR2 FQGTGA. This CDR3 region has 13 residues. The CDR3 here is CASSLVWDSEQYF. The CDR3 DNA reads as TGTGCCAGCAGCTTAGTCTGGGACTCCGAGCAGTACTTC.

V usage is TRBV5-1 and J usage is TRBJ2-6; no definite D call. Germline V gene lookup returns CDR1 SGHRS and CDR2 YFSETQ. The CDR3 runs 16 residues. V was cut by 5 bases and J by 1 base, with 13 bases left in between. CDR3 residues: CASRRQTGSGANVLTF. The DNA for the CDR3 is TGCGCCAGCAGGAGGCAAACCGGATCTGGGGCCAACGTCCTGACTTTC.

This chain connects TRBV28 to TRBJ2-5; possibly TRBD1 for D (6 bases). Germline loops: CDR1 MDHEN, CDR2 SYDVKM. V was pared by 3 bases and J by 7 bases, with 15 bases between. The CDR3 has 14 amino acids. The CDR3 nucleotides read TGTGCCAGCAGTTTTGGGGGCGCGGATGGGACCCAGTACTTC. This encodes CASSFGGADGTQYF.

The count of this clone is one. V and J are TRBV7-2 and TRBJ1-3, with D perhaps matching TRBD1 (5 bases). Per germline, CDR1 SGHTA and CDR2 FQGNSA. This CDR3 is built from 15 residues. Trimming left V 6 bases short and J 9 bases short, with 21 bases between. CDR3 region: CASRPPPGGSPTIYF. The CDR3 DNA reads as TGTGCCAGCAGACCTCCACCTGGGGGATCCCCCACCATATATTTT.

The rearrangement uses TRBV6-5 and TRBJ1-4; TRBD1 might be the D (6 bases). Germline CDR1 is MNHEY and CDR2 is SVGAGI. V was trimmed by 0 bases and J by 8 bases, leaving 13 bases between them. This CDR3 comprises 15 residues. This chain's CDR3 is CASSYSGRGREKLFF. CDR3 DNA: TGTGCCAGCAGTTACTCGGGCAGGGGTCGCGAAAAACTGTTTTTT.

This clone showed up just a few times. The genes are TRBV18 and TRBJ2-5, with a weak D call TRBD1 (6 bases). V was clipped by 2 bases and J by 1 base, with 14 bases between them. The CDR3 is 16 amino acids. Germline V gene lookup returns CDR1 KGHSH and CDR2 LQKENI. In DNA form, the CDR3 reads TGTGCCAGCTCACCAAGTCGACAGGTCCTCCAAGAGACCCAGTACTTC. Its translation: CASSPSRQVLQETQYF.

This clone was detected only a few times. The chain uses TRBV19 and TRBJ1-5; D is perhaps TRBD1 (5 bases). This CDR3 has 17 residues. Trimming took 5 bases from V and 6 from J, leaving 23 bases between them. Germline CDR1 is LNHDA and CDR2 is SQIVND (reference sequence). The CDR3 DNA sequence: TGTGCCAGTAGTCCCGGCCGGGGAGGGGCCACCCGTCAGCCCCAGCATTTT. Translating gives CASSPGRGGATRQPQHF.

V gene TRBV19 combines with J gene TRBJ1-1; D is possibly TRBD1 (6 bases). Germline V gives CDR1 LNHDA, CDR2 SQIVND (reference sequence). Trimming left V 7 bases short and J 1 base short, with 10 bases between. This CDR3 contains 13 residues. CDR3 protein: CASNGQWNTEAFF. The CDR3 region has the DNA TGTGCCAGTAATGGACAGTGGAACACTGAAGCTTTCTTT.

This chain connects TRBV20-1 to TRBJ2-5, with 8 nucleotides matching TRBD1. CDR1 DFQATT and CDR2 SNEGSKA come from the germline V gene (reference sequence). The CDR3 spans 11 residues. Trimming cost V 7 bases and J 5 bases; bases outside gene matches: 3. CDR3 in DNA: TGCAGTGGACAGGGGAGTGAGACCCAGTACTTC. Translating gives CSGQGSETQYF.

The V gene is TRBV2, the J gene TRBJ1-3; D is possibly TRBD1 (5 bases). Germline V lookup: CDR1 SNHLY, CDR2 FYNNEI. The CDR3 contains 14 residues. Trimming took off 7 bases at V and 0 bases at J, with 10 bases between the two ends. The CDR3 loop reads CASIQDYSGNTIYF. In DNA form, the CDR3 reads TGTGCCAGCATACAGGATTACTCTGGAAACACCATATATTTT.

In this sample, this clone turned up a few times. V and J are TRBV2 and TRBJ1-6; perhaps TRBD1 as D (5 bases). Trimming removed 11 bases at V and 6 bases at J, with 14 bases between. The length of the CDR3 is 13 residues. Per germline, CDR1 SNHLY and CDR2 FYNNEI. CDR3 bases: TGTGCCCTCATGGGGGGAGTTAATTCACCCCTCCACTTT. It specifies CALMGGVNSPLHF.

The V call is TRBV6-6, the J call TRBJ2-3, with 9 bases aligning to TRBD2. Per the germline V gene, CDR1 is MNHNY and CDR2 is SVGAGI (reference sequence). J was trimmed by 2 bases and V by 5 bases; bases with no gene match: 5. This CDR3 is built from 15 residues. CDR3 DNA: TGTGCCAGCAGTCCTCTAGCGGGGCTCACAGATACGCAGTATTTT. Translation: CASSPLAGLTDTQYF.

This clone appeared a single time. This chain joins TRBV4-3 and TRBJ2-1; 7 nucleotides align to TRBD2. CDR3 length: 17 amino acids. With V trimmed by 3 bases and J by 0 bases, 8 bases remained unmatched. Germline V gene lookup returns CDR1 LGHNA and CDR2 YSLEER. The CDR3: CASSQGGDLTSYNEQFF. CDR3 nucleotide sequence: TGCGCCAGCAGCCAGGGGGGGGACCTCACCTCCTACAATGAGCAGTTCTTC.

V and J are TRBV6-1 and TRBJ2-7; no clear D gene. V was shortened by 0 bases and J by 7 bases, with 13 bases between the two germline ends. This CDR3 spans 14 amino acids. Germline V gene data show CDR1 as MNHNS and CDR2 as SASEGT. Here the CDR3 DNA reads TGTGCCAGCAGTGAAGCGCCCTCAGGTCGGGAGCAGTACTTC. The encoded protein is CASSEAPSGREQYF.

V is TRBV7-2 and J is TRBJ2-1; 8 bases are a match to TRBD2. V gave up 0 bases and J gave up 4 bases; unmatched junction bases: 2. Germline-derived CDR1 and CDR2 are SGHTA and FQGNSA. The CDR3 spans 15 residues. The CDR3 sequence is CASSLASSGYNEQFF. The CDR3 DNA follows: TGTGCCAGCAGCTTAGCGTCTAGCGGGTACAATGAGCAGTTCTTC.

The chain uses TRBV6-1 and TRBJ2-3; D might be TRBD1 (6 bases). The germline gives CDR1 MNHNS, CDR2 SASEGT. Trimming left V 5 bases short and J 0 bases short, with 9 bases between. The CDR3 has 14 residues. As DNA, the CDR3 is TGTGCCAGCAGTCCGGGACACAGCACAGATACGCAGTATTTT. This translates into CASSPGHSTDTQYF.

The chain combines TRBV28 with TRBJ1-1; 10 nucleotides match TRBD1. Germline V lookup: CDR1 MDHEN, CDR2 SYDVKM. The V segment lost 4 bases and the J segment 5 bases; nucleotides outside the gene matches: 4. The CDR3 extends over 14 amino acids. The CDR3 nucleotides are TGTGCCAGCAGTTGGACAGGGGGACGGACTGAAGCTTTCTTT. Translation: CASSWTGGRTEAFF.

CDR3 protein: CASSSGGGYTEAFF. The CDR3 nucleotides are TGTGCCAGCAGCTCCGGAGGTGGGTACACTGAAGCTTTCTTT. The chain uses TRBV11-2 and TRBJ1-1; D is undetermined. The CDR3 consists of 14 residues. Germline V gives CDR1 SGHAT, CDR2 FQNNGV. Trimming removed 4 bases at V and 3 bases at J, with 12 bases between. The variable domain in full, completed from reference TRBV11-2 and TRBJ1-1, reads EAGVAQSPRYKIIEKRQSVAFWCNPISGHATLYWYQQILGQGPKLLIQFQNNGVVDDSQLPKDRFSAERLKGVDSTLKIQPAKLEDSAVYLCASSSGGGYTEAFFGQGTRLTVV.

This sequence joins TRBV9 and TRBJ1-3; 8 bases match TRBD1. Germline V lookup: CDR1 SGDLS, CDR2 YYNGEE. V lost 3 bases to trimming and J lost 6 bases; unmatched junction nucleotides: 5. The CDR3 runs 14 residues. The CDR3 DNA reads as TGTGCCAGCAGCGAGACAGGGGTAGAAAACACCATATATTTT. Its translation: CASSETGVENTIYF.